The TCR beta chain under discussion was sequenced for a study of T cells after yellow fever vaccination. Across the study: Fractions of low cell number were prepared using SMART-Seq v4 Ultra Low Input.

Study-level findings and limits: Primary-vaccination clones mostly resurfaced post-booster (approximately 96% CD4, approximately 87% CD8). Peaking faster, on day 5 versus 15, the secondary response was nonetheless weaker.

Of note for this clonotype: Antigen specificity is unknown.

By 5'RACE template switching, TCR cDNA was produced, with a universal primer site and UMIs added in the process. TCRdb analysed the 5' RACE reads with MiXCR anew, one entry per CDR3 protein. The table shows over 300,000 distinct CDR3 sequences, with around 7% occurring only once. Trimming at V came to 6 bases and at J to 7 bases, leaving 6 bases not matched to a gene. Germline V gives CDR1 SQVTM, CDR2 ANQGSEA. This CDR3 spans 12 amino acids. The material sequenced was PBMCs, taken roughly 45 days after the first yellow fever vaccination. This TCR was sampled from a man between 18 and 35 years old who received the YFV17D yellow fever vaccine. This chain uses TRBV29-1 with TRBJ1-2, with 9 bases identical to TRBD1. CDR3 residues: CSVRQGEGGYTF. CDR3 sequence (DNA): TGCAGCGTCCGACAGGGGGAAGGTGGCTACACCTTC.